These 32 T cell receptor beta chains were sequenced from one sample in a study of monozygotic twins with inflammatory bowel disease. Using the 5' RACE reads, TCRdb records one entry per CDR3 protein without DNA. The clone table shows a few hundred thousand distinct CDR3 sequences, with the ten largest holding roughly 5.2%. The sample taken for sequencing was blood. These receptors came from a human donor with ulcerative colitis or Crohn's disease, or a healthy co-twin of an affected twin (not recorded which).

CDR3 loop: CASSLPGLFGSPLHF. The chain has TRBV5-6 and TRBJ1-6; TCRdb picks TRBD1, but there is no DNA to check that call. Looked up from germline, CDR1 is SGHDT and CDR2 is YYEEEE. This CDR3 is built from 15 residues.

The V and J genes are TRBV12-3 or TRBV12-4 and TRBJ1-1; TCRdb outputs TRBD1, but without DNA this stays unchecked. The CDR3 covers 14 residues. CDR3 loop: CASSMRQGNTEAFF.

V is TRBV5-1 and J is TRBJ1-1. The CDR3 consists of 15 residues. The germline gives CDR1 SGHRS, CDR2 YFSETQ. CDR3 sequence reads: CASSLGIRGNTEAFF.

CDR3 sequence: CASIAALYGYTF. The chain has TRBV6-2 or TRBV6-3 and TRBJ1-2. CDR1 is MNHEY and CDR2 is SVGEGT in the germline V gene. This CDR3 is built from 12 residues.

The CDR3 is CATRRQPDTYEQYF. This chain joins TRBV10-3 and TRBJ2-7; checking the TCRdb D call of TRBD1 is not possible without DNA. Germline V lookup: CDR1 ENHRY, CDR2 SYGVKD. This CDR3 has 14 residues.

The chain uses TRBV18 and TRBJ2-7. Germline V CDR1 and CDR2: KGHSH, LQKENI. This CDR3 is built from 15 residues. The CDR3 loop is CASSPPIQGSYEQYF.

The chain is built from TRBV10-2 and TRBJ2-7; TCRdb gives TRBD2 as the D gene, but with no DNA this cannot be confirmed. Germline V gene sequence: CDR1 WSHSY, CDR2 SAAADI. CDR3 length: 15 amino acids. The CDR3 sequence: CASSELLAGTFWQYF.

The chain has TRBV4-3 and TRBJ2-5; TCRdb gives TRBD2 as the D gene, but with no DNA this cannot be confirmed. The CDR3 is made up of 15 amino acids. The germline V gene has CDR1 LGHNA and CDR2 YSLEER. CDR3 protein: CASSQDLREEETQYF.

The chain is built from TRBV11-2 and TRBJ2-3; TCRdb's D call of TRBD1 is untestable without DNA. Germline lookup yields CDR1 SGHAT and CDR2 FQNNGV. This CDR3 is built from 15 residues. CDR3 sequence reads: CASTPGAGGLDTQYF.

The rearrangement joins TRBV25-1 to TRBJ1-2; lacking DNA, the TRBD1 call made by TCRdb goes unchecked. Germline assignment: CDR1 MGHDK and CDR2 SYGVNS. The CDR3 has 13 amino acids. This CDR3 reads CASSENRERGYTF.

The chain has TRBV5-1 and TRBJ2-1. CDR3 length: 15 amino acids. Germline V gene data show CDR1 as SGHRS and CDR2 as YFSETQ. CDR3 loop: CASSLHSSSYNEQFF.

The V and J genes are TRBV5-1 and TRBJ2-5; TCRdb selects TRBD1, and the lack of DNA leaves this call unchecked. The germline V gene has CDR1 SGHRS and CDR2 YFSETQ. CDR3 length: 15 residues. The CDR3 reads CASSLASGISETQYF.

V and J are TRBV29-1 and TRBJ2-5; the D call from TCRdb, TRBD1, cannot be confirmed without DNA. Germline assignment: CDR1 SQVTM and CDR2 ANQGSEA. CDR3 length: 12 residues. CDR3 protein: CSGKLRTAHEYF.

The genes are TRBV2 and TRBJ2-1. Germline CDR1 is SNHLY and CDR2 is FYNNEI. CDR3 length equals 14 residues. The CDR3 sequence is CASSRQSSYNEQFF.

The chain carries TRBV7-6 and TRBJ1-4; TCRdb's D call of TRBD1 is untestable without DNA. This CDR3 is built from 13 residues. CDR1 and CDR2 from the germline V gene are SGHVS and FNYEAQ. The CDR3 spells CASRRGVNEKLFF.

The chain recombines TRBV6-2 or TRBV6-3 with TRBJ2-1; TCRdb outputs TRBD2, but without DNA this stays unchecked. Germline-derived CDR1 and CDR2 are MNHEY and SVGEGT. CDR3 length equals 15 residues. The CDR3 reads CASSYNKRANNEQFF.

The rearrangement joins TRBV5-1 to TRBJ1-2; TCRdb proposes TRBD1, but this gene call is untestable without DNA. CDR3 length: 14 residues. CDR1 and CDR2 from the germline V gene are SGHRS and YFSETQ. Here the CDR3 reads CASSGGQANYGYTF.

The J gene is TRBJ1-2, the V gene TRBV28; without DNA, the TCRdb call of TRBD1 cannot be checked. Germline CDR1 and CDR2: MDHEN and SYDVKM. The CDR3 runs to 11 residues. Here the CDR3 reads CASSSGGSYTF.

J is TRBJ1-2 and V is TRBV12-3 or TRBV12-4; TCRdb gives TRBD1 as the D gene, but with no DNA this cannot be confirmed. The CDR3 covers 13 residues. CDR3 region: CASSFPGTYGYTF.

The chain recombines TRBV5-1 with TRBJ2-3; there is no DNA to check the TCRdb D call of TRBD1. The V gene's germline CDR1 is SGHRS and CDR2 YFSETQ. The CDR3 consists of 15 residues. The CDR3 reads CASSDLGISRDTQYF.

The chain links TRBV7-2 to TRBJ2-3. CDR3 size: 17 residues. CDR1 SGHTA and CDR2 FQGNSA come from the germline V gene. CDR3 amino acids: CASSLAGLPRTTDTQYF. The variable domain in full, completed from reference TRBV7-2 and TRBJ2-3, reads GAGVSQSPSNKVTEKGKDVELRCDPISGHTALYWYRQSLGQGLEFLIYFQGNSAPDKSGLPSDRFSAERTGGSVSTLTIQRTQQEDSAVYLCASSLAGLPRTTDTQYFGPGTRLTVL.

V gene TRBV5-6 combines with J gene TRBJ2-7; without DNA, the TCRdb call of TRBD1 cannot be checked. Germline V CDR1 and CDR2: SGHDT, YYEEEE. CDR3 length equals 13 residues. CDR3 amino acids: CASSLDGNHEQYF.

V and J are TRBV19 and TRBJ2-7; the TRBD1 assignment by TCRdb is unverifiable without DNA. This CDR3 contains 12 residues. Germline CDR1 and CDR2: LNHDA and SQIVND (reference sequence). The CDR3 is CASSGDGYEQYF.

The chain joins TRBV6-2 or TRBV6-3 to TRBJ2-1; TCRdb returns TRBD2, unconfirmable since there is no DNA. This CDR3 has 17 residues. Germline values: CDR1 MNHEY, CDR2 SVGEGT. The CDR3 sequence: CASSYSLRGGLRDEQFF.

The chain is built from TRBV10-1 and TRBJ2-1; TCRdb gives TRBD2 as the D gene, but with no DNA this cannot be confirmed. CDR1 is WNHNN, CDR2 SYGVQD, per germline (reference sequence). The CDR3 extends over 14 amino acids. CDR3: CASSVREGLTEQFF.

The chain couples TRBV6-5 to TRBJ2-3; TCRdb's assignment of TRBD2 cannot be checked, as there is no DNA. This CDR3 is built from 14 residues. CDR1 and CDR2 from the germline V gene are MNHEY and SVGAGI. The CDR3 here is CASSYGVSGVTQYF.

The chain uses TRBV20-1 and TRBJ1-3; the TRBD1 assignment by TCRdb is unverifiable without DNA. The CDR3 consists of 15 residues. Germline assignment: CDR1 DFQATT and CDR2 SNEGSKA (reference sequence). The CDR3 loop is CRKEDRYFNGNTIYF.

The V call is TRBV19, the J call TRBJ2-1; TCRdb's D gene call, TRBD2, goes unchecked for lack of DNA. This CDR3 contains 15 residues. Germline CDR1 LNHDA, CDR2 SQIVND (reference sequence). This CDR3 is CASSITGTSASEQFF. The full variable domain, completed using reference TRBV19 and TRBJ2-1, is DGGITQSPKYLFRKEGQNVTLSCEQNLNHDAMYWYRQDPGQGLRLIYYSQIVNDFQKGDIAEGYSVSREKKESFPLTVTSAQKNPTAFYLCASSITGTSASEQFFGPGTRLTVL.

The chain carries TRBV28 and TRBJ1-2; with no DNA, the TCRdb D assignment of TRBD1 cannot be verified. Germline CDR1 reads MDHEN; CDR2 reads SYDVKM. This CDR3 spans 14 amino acids. The CDR3: CASRGQGFFYGYTF.

The rearrangement joins TRBV12-3 or TRBV12-4 to TRBJ1-6. This CDR3 has 18 residues. The CDR3 protein is CASAMDNRPSSYNSPLHF.

The chain links TRBV20-1 to TRBJ2-2. The CDR3 spans 15 residues. Germline loops: CDR1 DFQATT, CDR2 SNEGSKA (reference sequence). CDR3 sequence reads: CSARDLGYNTGELFF.

The J gene is TRBJ2-1, the V gene TRBV24-1; the D gene TCRdb calls, TRBD1, cannot be checked with no DNA. Germline V gene lookup returns CDR1 KGHDR and CDR2 SFDVKD. The CDR3 runs to 16 residues. This chain's CDR3 is CATSDPPRGKGDEQFF.